This TCR beta chain appears in the sequencing data of a study of T cells after somatic rescue of genetic block. There are 14 residues in the CDR3. V shed 8 bases and J 0 bases; nucleotides not matched to a gene: 6. Germline V gene data show CDR1 as SNHLY and CDR2 as FYNNEI. The protocol was immunoSEQ multiplex PCR, while the TCRdb copy is restricted to in-frame clones and leaves out a portion. The sample shows about 68,000 clones, 92% of them seen only once. Source material: peripheral blood mononuclear cells (PBMCs). The receptor comes from a man aged 40-49 years. The rearrangement uses TRBV2 and TRBJ1-2; 7 bases map to TRBD1. This CDR3 is CASLDRETNYGYTF. The DNA for the CDR3 is TGTGCCAGCCTCGACAGGGAGACTAACTATGGCTACACCTTC.